Shown below are 21 T cell receptor gamma chains from a single sample sequenced in a study of gamma-delta T cells after stem cell transplantation. TCRdb called clones from the RT-PCR reads again using CATT. The sample contains some 300 gamma-chain clones, roughly 55% of which appear only once. Sequencing was carried out using gamma-delta T cells. The source of these receptors is a human donor. It is not recorded whose cells these are; they may come from a transplant donor.

The CDR3 region has the DNA TGTGCCTTGTGGAAAGAAGAGTTGGGCAAAAAAATCAAGGTATTT. It yields the protein CALWKEELGKKIKVF. This sequence joins TRGV9 and TRGJP. The J gene, left out of TCRdb, was set here by checking the DNA against germline. The CDR3 extends over 15 amino acids. V lost 6 bases, J lost 5 bases, and 4 bases stayed unmatched. Germline V gene lookup returns CDR1 GITISATS and CDR2 ISYDGTV (reference sequence).

This clone was found a few times. The rearrangement links TRGV1 to TRGJP2. TRGV1 is classed as an ORF, of uncertain function. This CDR3 has 13 residues. Losses at the gene ends were 3 bases for V and 4 bases for J; bases not matched to a gene: 2. CDR3 DNA: TGTGCCACCTGGGACTTTAGTGATTGGATCAAGACGTTT. It encodes CATWDFSDWIKTF.

The CDR3, as DNA: TGTGCCTTGTGGGGGTCAAACCATTGGATCAAGACGTTT. Translation gives CALWGSNHWIKTF. This chain uses TRGV9 with TRGJP2. The J gene, not given by TCRdb, was assigned here from a germline match of the nucleotide sequence. Germline V gene sequence: CDR1 GITISATS, CDR2 ISYDGTV (reference sequence). CDR3 length: 13 amino acids. V was pared by 5 bases and J by 9 bases, with 9 bases of the junction left unmatched.

This rearrangement joins TRGV8 to TRGJP2. The J gene, absent from TCRdb, was called here by matching the DNA to germline. CDR3 length: 15 amino acids. The V gene's germline CDR1 is VENAVY and CDR2 YDSYNSRV. Trimming cost V 2 bases and J 8 bases; bases outside gene matches: 11. In nucleotides, the CDR3 is TGTGCCACCTGGGATAAGGGTTGGGAAGATTGGATCAAGACGTTT. Translation: CATWDKGWEDWIKTF.

Regarding this clone: Relative to the germline gene, one junction end is altered; a read error may explain this. This sequence joins TRGV9 and TRGJP. The J gene, absent from TCRdb, was called here by matching the DNA to germline. CDR1 GITISATS and CDR2 ISYDGTV come from the germline V gene (reference sequence). The CDR3 has 15 residues. The CDR3 DNA follows: TGTGCCTTGTGGGAGGTGCGGTTGGGCAAAAAAAACAAGGTATTT. Its protein is CALWEVRLGKKNKVF.

This clone appeared a few times. This chain joins TRGV9 and TRGJP. TCRdb does not report a J gene; here it was assigned by matching the DNA to germline references. With V trimmed by 0 bases and J by 8 bases, 10 bases remained unmatched. This CDR3 is 18 amino acids long. CDR1 is GITISATS, CDR2 ISYDGTV, per germline (reference sequence). This CDR3 is CALWEVHEVKLGKKIKVF. The CDR3 DNA reads TGTGCCTTGTGGGAGGTGCATGAAGTTAAGTTGGGCAAAAAAATCAAGGTATTT.

This clone was seen once. The chain joins TRGV9 to TRGJP. TCRdb offers no J gene call, so here the DNA was matched to germline to obtain one. The V gene's germline CDR1 is GITISATS and CDR2 ISYDGTV (reference sequence). This CDR3 comprises 19 residues. V lost 3 bases and J lost 5; bases outside the gene matches: 13. CDR3 in amino acids: CALWELIRGEELGKKIKVF. CDR3 sequence (DNA): TGTGCCTTGTGGGAGCTTATCCGAGGGGAAGAGTTGGGCAAAAAAATCAAGGTATTT.

In this sample, this clone turned up a few times. The rearrangement uses TRGV9 and TRGJP. This CDR3 has 17 residues. The germline CDR1 and CDR2 sequences are GITISATS and ISYDGTV (reference sequence). Losses at the gene ends were 1 base for V and 5 bases for J; bases not matched to a gene: 5. The CDR3 bases are TGTGCCTTGTGGGAGGTTAAAGAAGAGTTGGGCAAAAAAATCAAGGTATTT. Protein: CALWEVKEELGKKIKVF.

Remarks on this clone: Possible read error: a much larger clone is one base away. The chain recombines TRGV3 with TRGJ1 or TRGJ2. The J gene, missing from TCRdb, was assigned here through DNA to germline matching. Germline values: CDR1 VTNTFY, CDR2 YDVSTARD (reference sequence). CDR3 length: 11 residues. CDR3 sequence: CANWDGRKKLF. The CDR3, as DNA: TGTGCCAACTGGGACGGGCGAAAGAAACTCTTT.

The rearrangement links TRGV9 to TRGJP. The J gene, not given by TCRdb, was assigned here from a germline match of the nucleotide sequence. Germline lookup yields CDR1 GITISATS and CDR2 ISYDGTV (reference sequence). This CDR3 is 17 amino acids long. V shed 2 bases and J 2 bases; nucleotides not matched to a gene: 3. The CDR3 DNA is TGTGCCTTGTGGGAGGGACGGCAAGAGTTGGGCAAAAAAATCAAGGTATTT. This gives the protein CALWEGRQELGKKIKVF.

The J gene corresponds to TRGJP; a V gene call is absent. The CDR3 length is 18 residues. CDR3 nucleotide sequence: TGTGCCTTGTGGGAGAGCTCAGGTATGGAGTTGGGCAAAAAAATCAAGGTATTT. Its translation: CALWESSGMELGKKIKVF.

The genes are TRGV3 and TRGJP2. The J gene comes from matching the DNA to germline here; TCRdb lacks it. The germline CDR1 and CDR2 sequences are VTNTFY and YDVSTARD (reference sequence). The CDR3 length is 18 residues. V lost 0 bases and J lost 2; bases outside the gene matches: 12. The DNA of the CDR3 is TGTGCCACCTGGGACAGGCTCTGGTTACTAAGTAGTGATTGGATCAAGACGTTT. Translating gives CATWDRLWLLSSDWIKTF.

As concerns this clone: It is likely a read error: a sequence one base away is far more abundant. This rearrangement joins TRGV9 to TRGJ1 or TRGJ2. TCRdb does not report a J gene; here it was assigned by matching the DNA to germline references. CDR1 GITISATS and CDR2 ISYDGTV come from the germline V gene (reference sequence). The CDR3 has 13 residues. V trimming: 2 bases; J trimming: 7 bases; junction bases outside the gene matches: 8. The CDR3 DNA reads as TGTGCCTTGTGGGAGGCTACCAACTATAAGAAACTCTTT. Translated: CALWEATNYKKLF.

The chain combines TRGV9 with TRGJP. Because TCRdb records no J gene, it was assigned here through a match of the DNA to germline. Per germline, CDR1 GITISATS and CDR2 ISYDGTV (reference sequence). V lost 2 bases, J lost 3 bases, and 7 bases stayed unmatched. The CDR3 extends over 18 amino acids. Here the CDR3 reads CALWEAKLQELGKKIKVF. The CDR3 DNA follows: TGTGCCTTGTGGGAGGCCAAGTTGCAAGAGTTGGGCAAAAAAATCAAGGTATTT.

This clone has more than one count but fewer than ten. The chain recombines TRGV9 with TRGJP. Trimming removed 2 bases from V and 4 bases from J; junction bases left unmatched: 2. Germline V gene lookup returns CDR1 GITISATS and CDR2 ISYDGTV (reference sequence). The CDR3 consists of 16 residues. CDR3 sequence (DNA): TGTGCCTTGTGGGAGGGACAAGAGTTGGGCAAAAAAATCAAGGTATTT. Translated, it gives CALWEGQELGKKIKVF.

The rearrangement uses TRGV4 and TRGJP2. Germline matching of the DNA provided the J gene here, since TCRdb leaves it blank. Germline trimming cut 0 bases from V and 10 bases from J; bases unmatched to any gene: 14. The CDR3 is 16 amino acids. Germline-derived CDR1 and CDR2 are EGSTGY and YDSYTSSV. The DNA for the CDR3 is TGTGCCACCTGGGATGGGCGTCCTCGGCAGGGTTGGATCAAGACGTTT. Protein sequence: CATWDGRPRQGWIKTF.

As regards this clone: It is likely a read error: a sequence one base away is far more abundant. The chain is built from TRGV3 and TRGJP2. TCRdb leaves out the J gene; it was filled in here by matching the DNA to germline. Per the germline V gene, CDR1 is VTNTFY and CDR2 is YDVSTARD (reference sequence). This CDR3 has 19 amino acids. CDR3 sequence: CATWGRPNRADSSDWIKTF. CDR3 DNA sequence: TGTGCCACCTGGGGCAGGCCGAATCGGGCCGATAGTAGTGATTGGATCAAGACGTTT.

The gene calls are TRGV9 and TRGJP2. In the absence of a J gene in TCRdb, the DNA was matched to germline to assign it here. V lost 0 bases and J lost 8; bases outside the gene matches: 3. CDR3 size: 13 residues. Germline CDR1 is GITISATS and CDR2 is ISYDGTV (reference sequence). CDR3 DNA sequence: TGTGCCTTGTGGGAGGTGAGGGATTGGATCAAGACGTTT. It translates to CALWEVRDWIKTF.

Comment on this clone: A much larger clone lies one base from this, so it may be a read error. The sample holds other DNA sequences that translate to the same CDR3. The genes are TRGV9 and TRGJP. The J gene, left out of TCRdb, was set here by checking the DNA against germline. This CDR3 contains 16 residues. The germline CDR1 and CDR2 sequences are GITISATS and ISYDGTV (reference sequence). The ends lost 0 bases at V and 6 bases at J; junction bases unmatched: 2. The CDR3: CALWEVGELGKKIKVF. CDR3 DNA: TGTGCCTTGTGGGAGGTGGGAGAGTTGGGCAAAAAAATCAAGGTATTT.

The chain uses TRGV9 and TRGJP. Since TCRdb gives no J gene, matching the DNA to germline was used here to assign it. Germline-derived CDR1 and CDR2 are GITISATS and ISYDGTV (reference sequence). Unmatched junction bases numbered 0, after V lost 4 bases and J lost 6 bases. CDR3 length: 14 residues. The CDR3: CALWEELGKKIKVF. CDR3 sequence (DNA): TGTGCCTTGTGGGAAGAGTTGGGCAAAAAAATCAAGGTATTT.

The V and J genes are TRGV9 and TRGJP1. The J gene was missing in TCRdb and was found by matching the end of the DNA to germline. The CDR3 is 15 residues long. Germline assignment: CDR1 GITISATS and CDR2 ISYDGTV (reference sequence). V trimming: 2 bases; J trimming: 5 bases; junction bases outside the gene matches: 8. The CDR3 reads CALWEASTTGWFKIF. The CDR3 DNA follows: TGTGCCTTGTGGGAGGCATCCACAACTGGTTGGTTCAAGATATTT.